These T cell receptor beta chains were read from a single sample in a study of blood T cells in healthy people across ages. TCRdb independently ran MiXCR on the 5' RACE reads; one entry per CDR3 protein. Seen here are about 1,500,000 distinct CDR3 sequences, roughly 27% observed once, and the top ten hold 7.7%. What was sequenced was blood. These receptor sequences come from a woman younger than 45 in good health. Both conserved end residues are trimmed from each CDR3.

CDR3 length | V gene | CDR3 protein
14 | TRBV6-1 | ASGLGGIGTNEKLF
10 | TRBV29-1 | SAGRLPGGYT
12 | TRBV7-2 | ASSLMAGANVLT
19 | TRBV18 | ASSPPPGQGALGSGANVLT
10 | TRBV7-6 | ASSLEGRGLY
15 | TRBV30 | AWSPSRTSGLYNEQF
14 | TRBV5-1 | ASSLGGTSGGTEQF
13 | TRBV5-1 | ASCLGDRVGQPQH
14 | TRBV3-1 | ASSQDLRGSYNEQY
12 | TRBV7-3 | ASSPQGGVDTQY
13 | TRBV11-2 | ASSLGLSPVYEQY
10 | TRBV7-2 | ASSYLVGEQF
12 | TRBV28 | ASSHGTLSYEQY
10 | TRBV29-1 | SASQGSEKLF
12 | TRBV12-3/TRBV12-4 | ASSPLGVEGTQY
13 | TRBV7-3 | ASSWTEGNTDTQY
12 | TRBV7-9 | AGSSGTGDYGYT
13 | TRBV6-1 | ASSLPGLAASEQY
13 | TRBV4-1 | ASSLRDRDYNEQF
15 | TRBV7-9 | ASSFFLERGLSYEQY